The 25 T cell receptor beta chains in this list originate from one sample, sequenced in a study of OX40 agonist ivuxolimab in advanced cancers. Here immunoSEQ multiplex PCR was the method, and the copy in TCRdb shows in-frame clones only, minus some. The table lists 95,000 to 150,000 clones, 80% to 95% of them singletons. Source: CD4+ or CD8+ T cells sorted from blood, taken in a trial of the OX40 agonist ivuxolimab. These receptors all stem from an adult with an advanced solid tumor such as melanoma, head and neck, liver or kidney cancer.

This clone was counted a single time. This CDR3 reads CASSYGTGQFF. CDR3 nucleotide sequence: TGTGCCAGCAGTTACGGGACCGGGCAGTTCTTC. This rearrangement joins TRBV28 to TRBJ2-1; D tentatively fits TRBD1 or TRBD2 (5 bases each). The CDR3 totals 11 residues. The V end lost 4 bases, the J end lost 12 bases, and 10 bases lay between the germline ends. Germline V CDR1 and CDR2: MDHEN, SYDVKM.

The chain has TRBV28 and TRBJ1-2; 8 bases fit TRBD1. This CDR3 comprises 12 residues. After removal of 5 bases from V and 6 bases from J, the junction contained 2 bases not matched to a gene. Germline values: CDR1 MDHEN, CDR2 SYDVKM. The CDR3 DNA reads as TGTGCCAGCAGTGAGGGACAGGATGGCTACACCTTC. It encodes CASSEGQDGYTF.

The genes are TRBV7-2 and TRBJ2-1, with D tentatively TRBD2 (6 bases). CDR3 length: 16 amino acids. Germline lookup yields CDR1 SGHTA and CDR2 FQGNSA. V lost 1 base, J lost 2 bases, and 12 bases lay in between. In DNA, the CDR3 is TGTGCCAGCAGCTTAGATTCGAGGAGGGCCTACAATGAGCAGTTCTTC. This translates into CASSLDSRRAYNEQFF.

The chain joins TRBV28 to TRBJ2-3; no clear D. V was clipped by 2 bases and J by 1 base, with 7 bases between them. Looked up from germline, CDR1 is MDHEN and CDR2 is SYDVKM. The CDR3 extends over 14 amino acids. The CDR3 sequence: CASSLGMRTDTQYF. DNA for the CDR3: TGTGCCAGCAGTTTAGGCATGCGCACAGATACGCAGTATTTT.

This chain uses TRBV18 with TRBJ1-1; D unresolved. Looked up from germline, CDR1 is KGHSH and CDR2 is LQKENI. The length of the CDR3 is 14 residues. Trimming took off 3 bases at V and 2 bases at J, with 10 bases between the two ends. The CDR3 region is CASSPFQDNTEAFF. The DNA for the CDR3 is TGTGCCAGCTCACCGTTTCAGGATAACACTGAAGCTTTCTTT.

The V and J genes are TRBV18 and TRBJ2-5; no clear D gene. Germline loops: CDR1 KGHSH, CDR2 LQKENI. There are 11 residues in the CDR3. Between the trimmed V and J ends, which lost 5 bases and 5 bases, there was a span of 6 bases. In DNA form, the CDR3 reads TGTGCCAGCTCAAAACAGGAGACCCAGTACTTC. Translating gives CASSKQETQYF.

Here the CDR3 reads CASSRGDTPWAHQPQHF. CDR3 sequence (DNA): TGCGCCAGCAGCCGTGGGGACACCCCTTGGGCGCATCAGCCCCAGCATTTT. V is TRBV5-1 and J is TRBJ1-5; tentative D call: TRBD1 (6 bases). This CDR3 spans 17 amino acids. Germline V gene data show CDR1 as SGHRS and CDR2 as YFSETQ. The V gene lost 4 bases and the J gene lost 5 bases, with 22 bases spanning the gap. The variable domain in full, completed from reference TRBV5-1 and TRBJ1-5, reads KAGVTQTPRYLIKTRGQQVTLSCSPISGHRSVSWYQQTPGQGLQFLFEYFSETQRNKGNFPGRFSGRQFSNSRSEMNVSTLELGDSALYLCASSRGDTPWAHQPQHFGDGTRLSIL.

The chain uses TRBV7-9 and TRBJ2-1, with D possibly being TRBD2 (6 bases). This CDR3 contains 14 residues. The V gene lost 4 bases and the J gene lost 9 bases, with 16 bases spanning the gap. CDR1 and CDR2 from the germline V gene are SEHNR and FQNEAQ (reference sequence). CDR3 protein: CASSSTFPLAEQFF. DNA of the CDR3: TGTGCCAGCAGCTCCACGTTCCCACTAGCTGAGCAGTTCTTC.

The V gene is TRBV5-1, the J gene TRBJ2-5; 11 nucleotides align to TRBD1. This CDR3 has 15 residues. The germline gives CDR1 SGHRS, CDR2 YFSETQ. Germline trimming cut 0 bases from V and 3 bases from J; bases unmatched to any gene: 1. DNA of the CDR3: TGCGCCAGCAGCTTGGGGGACAGGGGGAAAGAGACCCAGTACTTC. Protein product: CASSLGDRGKETQYF.

The V and J genes are TRBV28 and TRBJ1-5, with D possibly TRBD1 on 6 matching bases. Trimming removed 7 bases from V and 3 bases from J, with 13 bases in between. CDR3 size: 14 residues. Looked up from germline, CDR1 is MDHEN and CDR2 is SYDVKM. The CDR3 loop is CASTLDRINQPQHF. The CDR3 DNA sequence: TGTGCCAGCACCCTAGACAGGATCAATCAGCCCCAGCATTTT.

CDR3 sequence reads: CASSLVLQGPGLSVGYTF. The CDR3 nucleotides read TGTGCCAGCAGCTTAGTATTACAGGGGCCCGGATTATCGGTGGGCTACACCTTC. The chain recombines TRBV11-2 with TRBJ1-2, with TRBD1 matching over 7 bases. The V gene's germline CDR1 is SGHAT and CDR2 FQNNGV. This CDR3 region has 18 residues. With V trimmed by 1 base and J by 8 bases, 19 bases remained unmatched.

J is TRBJ2-3 and V is TRBV18; 14 bases line up with TRBD2. This CDR3 is built from 16 residues. Germline CDR1 and CDR2: KGHSH and LQKENI. Trimming cost V 4 bases and J 5 bases; bases outside gene matches: 5. CDR3 in DNA: TGTGCCAGCTCACGGACTAGCGGGGGGCCCGGAGATACGCAGTATTTT. Translation gives CASSRTSGGPGDTQYF.

V and J are TRBV11-3 and TRBJ2-1, with a possible D match to TRBD1 (6 bases). The germline CDR1 and CDR2 sequences are SGHNT and YENEEA. The CDR3 sequence is 17 residues long. V lost 2 bases and J lost 4, with 18 bases in between. The CDR3 here is CASSLRQGPKGYNEQFF. CDR3 DNA sequence: TGTGCCAGCAGCTTACGGCAGGGGCCAAAGGGTTACAATGAGCAGTTCTTC.

The chain uses TRBV5-6 and TRBJ2-5; D is unclear. V was shortened by 4 bases and J by 7 bases, with 17 bases between the two germline ends. The V gene's germline CDR1 is SGHDT and CDR2 YYEEEE. There are 14 residues in the CDR3. This chain's CDR3 is CASSNRRARATQYF. DNA for the CDR3: TGTGCCAGCAGCAACCGACGGGCTAGGGCGACCCAGTACTTC.

The chain uses TRBV18 and TRBJ1-5; tentative D call: TRBD1 (5 bases). CDR3 length: 15 amino acids. V was clipped by 5 bases and J by 0 bases, with 11 bases between them. Germline values: CDR1 KGHSH, CDR2 LQKENI. CDR3 loop: CASSFDSYSNQPQHF. CDR3 in DNA: TGTGCCAGCTCATTCGACAGTTATAGCAATCAGCCCCAGCATTTT.

The chain links TRBV29-1 to TRBJ1-2; perhaps TRBD1 as D (5 bases). This CDR3 has 12 amino acids. V was cut by 0 bases and J by 3 bases, with 5 bases left in between. Germline V lookup: CDR1 SQVTM, CDR2 ANQGSEA. DNA of the CDR3: TGCAGCGTTGAAGACAGGGACTATGGCTACACCTTC. The encoded protein is CSVEDRDYGYTF.

The genes are TRBV19 and TRBJ2-5; the match to TRBD2 covers 11 bases. Trimming cost V 1 base and J 0 bases; bases outside gene matches: 1. Looked up from germline, CDR1 is LNHDA and CDR2 is SQIVND (reference sequence). The CDR3 has 16 amino acids. CDR3 sequence: CASSIAGLADQETQYF. CDR3 DNA: TGTGCCAGTAGTATAGCGGGACTAGCGGACCAAGAGACCCAGTACTTC.

The sample holds one count of this clone. The chain combines TRBV7-8 with TRBJ1-1, with D hard to call. The germline gives CDR1 SGHVS, CDR2 FQNEAQ. The CDR3 is 13 residues long. V gave up 0 bases and J gave up 1 base, with 3 bases separating them. CDR3 nucleotides: TGTGCCAGCAGCTTAGCGGCGAACACTGAAGCTTTCTTT. It specifies CASSLAANTEAFF.

The V call is TRBV4-2, the J call TRBJ1-1, with 7 bases identical to TRBD1. CDR1 and CDR2 from the germline V gene are LGHNA and YNFKEQ. The ends lost 1 base at V and 5 bases at J; junction bases unmatched: 4. CDR3 length: 14 amino acids. The CDR3 nucleotides are TGTGCCAGCAGCCAAGTACAGGGGAGAACTGAAGCTTTCTTT. Translated: CASSQVQGRTEAFF.

This clone was seen once. The chain combines TRBV30 with TRBJ2-7; no definite D call. Germline V gene sequence: CDR1 GTSNPN, CDR2 SVGIG (reference sequence). The CDR3 loop spans 12 amino acids. V lost 2 bases, J lost 0 bases, and 5 bases lay in between. CDR3 sequence: CAWSRLSYEQYF. Written as DNA, the CDR3 is TGTGCCTGGAGTAGGCTCTCCTACGAGCAGTACTTC.

V gene TRBV7-9 combines with J gene TRBJ2-6; tentative D call: TRBD1 (7 bases). The V end was cut by 5 bases, the J end by 8 bases, with 22 bases between. This CDR3 has 17 amino acids. CDR1 is SEHNR, CDR2 FQNEAQ, per germline (reference sequence). CDR3 coding DNA: TGTGCCAGCAGCCGACAAGGAGGGGGCCCCTTGTCCAACGTCCTGACTTTC. Protein: CASSRQGGGPLSNVLTF.

The rearrangement links TRBV7-3 to TRBJ2-5; D unresolved. Germline-derived CDR1 and CDR2 are SGHTA and FQGTGA. The V and J ends lost 2 bases and 5 bases respectively, with 15 bases between them. The CDR3 spans 15 residues. DNA for the CDR3: TGTGCCAGCAGCTTATACCCTCCTCCTAGGGAGACCCAGTACTTC. Amino acids: CASSLYPPPRETQYF.

The chain links TRBV6-5 to TRBJ1-2; no firm D call. The V gene's germline CDR1 is MNHEY and CDR2 SVGAGI. V was clipped by 0 bases and J by 7 bases, with 15 bases between them. CDR3 length: 15 amino acids. CDR3 nucleotide sequence: TGTGCCAGCAGTTACTCGACACAGTCCCTAAGTGGCTACACCTTC. This gives the protein CASSYSTQSLSGYTF.

This chain joins TRBV2 and TRBJ2-7; 8 positions match TRBD2. There are 13 residues in the CDR3. V was clipped by 8 bases and J by 5 bases; unmatched bases: 8. The germline V gene has CDR1 SNHLY and CDR2 FYNNEI. CDR3 sequence (DNA): TGTGCCAGCGGTGTAGCGGGGACAAACGAGCAGTACTTC. Protein product: CASGVAGTNEQYF.

This clone has just a few counts. This chain uses TRBV5-5 with TRBJ1-2, with D uncertain. Germline CDR1 is SGHKS and CDR2 is YYEKEE (reference sequence). This CDR3 comprises 13 residues. Trimming took off 4 bases at V and 4 bases at J, with 11 bases between the two ends. CDR3 region: CASSPQVGYGYTF. CDR3 in DNA: TGTGCCAGCAGCCCTCAGGTGGGCTATGGCTACACCTTC. Supplemented by reference TRBV5-5 and TRBJ1-2, the full variable domain reads DAGVTQSPTHLIKTRGQQVTLRCSPISGHKSVSWYQQVLGQGPQFIFQYYEKEERGRGNFPDRFSARQFPNYSSELNVNALLLGDSALYLCASSPQVGYGYTFGSGTRLTVV.